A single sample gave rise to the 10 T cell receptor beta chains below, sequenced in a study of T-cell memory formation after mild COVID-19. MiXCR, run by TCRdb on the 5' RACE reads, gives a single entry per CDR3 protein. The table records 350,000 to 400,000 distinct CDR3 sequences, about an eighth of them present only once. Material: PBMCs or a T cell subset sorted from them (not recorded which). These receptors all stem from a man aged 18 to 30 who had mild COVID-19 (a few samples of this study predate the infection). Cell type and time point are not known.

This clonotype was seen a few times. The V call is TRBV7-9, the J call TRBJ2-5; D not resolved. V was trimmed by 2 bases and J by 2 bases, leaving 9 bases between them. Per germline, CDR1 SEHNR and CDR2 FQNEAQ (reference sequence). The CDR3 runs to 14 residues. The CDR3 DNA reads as TGTGCCAGCAGCTTACACGGCGCTCAAGAGACCCAGTACTTC. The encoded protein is CASSLHGAQETQYF.

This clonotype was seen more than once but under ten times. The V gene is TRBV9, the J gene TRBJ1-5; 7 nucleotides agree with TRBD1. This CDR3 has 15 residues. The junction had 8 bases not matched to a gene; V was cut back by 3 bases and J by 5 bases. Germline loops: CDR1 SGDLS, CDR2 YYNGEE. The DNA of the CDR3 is TGTGCCAGCAGCGGGGGGGACAGCGTATATCAGCCCCAGCATTTT. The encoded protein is CASSGGDSVYQPQHF.

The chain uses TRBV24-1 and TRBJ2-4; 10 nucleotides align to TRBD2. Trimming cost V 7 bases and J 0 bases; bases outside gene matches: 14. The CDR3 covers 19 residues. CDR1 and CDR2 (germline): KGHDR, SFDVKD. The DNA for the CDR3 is TGTGCCACCAGGGGCCGAAGCGGGGGGGCGATGAAAGCCAAAAACATTCAGTACTTC. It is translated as CATRGRSGGAMKAKNIQYF.

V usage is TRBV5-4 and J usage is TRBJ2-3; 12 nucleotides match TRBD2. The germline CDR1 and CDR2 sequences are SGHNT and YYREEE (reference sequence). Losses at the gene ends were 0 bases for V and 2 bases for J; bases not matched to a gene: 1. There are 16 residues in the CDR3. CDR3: CASSLGTSGDTDTQYF. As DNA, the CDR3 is TGTGCCAGCAGCTTGGGGACTAGCGGGGACACAGATACGCAGTATTTT.

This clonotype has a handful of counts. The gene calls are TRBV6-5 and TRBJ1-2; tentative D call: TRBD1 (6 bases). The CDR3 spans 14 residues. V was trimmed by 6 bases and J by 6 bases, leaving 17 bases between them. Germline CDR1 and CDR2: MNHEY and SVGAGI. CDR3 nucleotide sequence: TGTGCCAGCAGAACACCGGGGGGCGACGATGGCTACACCTTC. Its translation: CASRTPGGDDGYTF.

The chain's CDR3 is CASSYERGDGELFF. The CDR3 bases are TGTGCCAGCAGTTACGAACGGGGAGACGGGGAGCTGTTTTTT. The V and J genes are TRBV6-5 and TRBJ2-2; weak D call: TRBD2 (5 bases). This CDR3 is built from 14 residues. Germline assignment: CDR1 MNHEY and CDR2 SVGAGI. Trimming stripped 2 bases from V and 7 bases from J, with 11 bases between.

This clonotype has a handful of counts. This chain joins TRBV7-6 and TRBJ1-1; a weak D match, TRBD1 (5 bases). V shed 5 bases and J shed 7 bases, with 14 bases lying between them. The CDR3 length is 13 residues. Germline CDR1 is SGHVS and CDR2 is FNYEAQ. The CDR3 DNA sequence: TGTGCCAGCAGCCCCAACAGGTTCCTTGAAGCTTTCTTT. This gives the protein CASSPNRFLEAFF.

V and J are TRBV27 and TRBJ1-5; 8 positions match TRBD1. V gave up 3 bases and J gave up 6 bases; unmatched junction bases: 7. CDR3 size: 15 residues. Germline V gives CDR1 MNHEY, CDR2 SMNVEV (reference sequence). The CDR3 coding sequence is TGTGCCAGCAGTTTGACAGGGGTAGGGACTCAGCCCCAGCATTTT. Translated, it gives CASSLTGVGTQPQHF.

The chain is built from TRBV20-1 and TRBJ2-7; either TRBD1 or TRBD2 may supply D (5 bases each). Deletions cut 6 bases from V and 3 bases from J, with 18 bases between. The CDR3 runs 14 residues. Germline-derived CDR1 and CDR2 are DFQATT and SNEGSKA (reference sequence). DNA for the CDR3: TGCAGTGCAAGATCTCGGGACCGCCTCTACGAGCAGTACTTC. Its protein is CSARSRDRLYEQYF.

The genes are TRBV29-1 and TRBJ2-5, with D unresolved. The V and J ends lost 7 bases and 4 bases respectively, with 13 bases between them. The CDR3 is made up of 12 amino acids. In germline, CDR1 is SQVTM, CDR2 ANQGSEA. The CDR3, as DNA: TGCAGCGCGAGGCTGGGCCGAGAGACCCAGTACTTC. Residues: CSARLGRETQYF.